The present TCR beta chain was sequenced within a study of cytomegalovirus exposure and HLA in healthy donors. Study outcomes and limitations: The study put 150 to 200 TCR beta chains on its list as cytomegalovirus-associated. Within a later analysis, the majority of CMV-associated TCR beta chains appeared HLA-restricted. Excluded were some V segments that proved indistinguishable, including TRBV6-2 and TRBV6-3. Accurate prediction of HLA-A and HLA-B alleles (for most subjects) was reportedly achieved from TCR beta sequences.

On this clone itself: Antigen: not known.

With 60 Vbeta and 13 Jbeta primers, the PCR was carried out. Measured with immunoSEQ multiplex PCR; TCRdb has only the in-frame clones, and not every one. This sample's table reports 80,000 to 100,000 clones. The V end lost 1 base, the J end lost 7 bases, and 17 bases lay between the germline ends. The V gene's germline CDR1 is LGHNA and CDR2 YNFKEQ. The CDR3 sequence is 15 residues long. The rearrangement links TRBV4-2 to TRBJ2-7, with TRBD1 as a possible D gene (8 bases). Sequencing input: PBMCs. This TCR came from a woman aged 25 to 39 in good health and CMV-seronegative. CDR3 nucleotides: TGTGCCAGCAGCCAAGGACTAAACAGGGGGGGGGAGCAGTACTTC. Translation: CASSQGLNRGGEQYF.